Listed below are T cell receptor beta chains from one sample, sequenced in a study of blood T cell repertoires in COVID-19. Measured with immunoSEQ multiplex PCR; TCRdb has only the in-frame clones, and not every one. The sample gives around 700,000 clones, approximately 90% of which show up once; over 0.2% is in the top ten. Input material: peripheral blood. The receptors were sampled from a woman aged 18-35 years with acute or convalescent COVID-19. Both conserved end residues are part of each CDR3. The D gene is left open where the match is weak. For some rows the clone size is stated as once, few or many, or as a class when expanded; others skip it.

D,size,J,V,CDR3,DNA
.,.,TRBJ1-6,TRBV12-3/TRBV12-4,CASSTDWRGPHF,TGTGCCAGCAGTACGGACTGGCGCGGCCCCCACTTT
.,.,TRBJ1-4,TRBV7-9,CASSRRPTGLNEKLFF,TGTGCCAGCAGCCGCCGTCCAACAGGTCTTAATGAAAAACTGTTTTTT
.,once,TRBJ2-3,TRBV28,CASSFRLAKDTQYF,TGTGCCAGCAGTTTCCGGCTAGCGAAGGATACGCAGTATTTT
.,.,TRBJ1-1,TRBV3-1/TRBV3-2,CASSHSRGAGTEAFF,TGTGCCAGCAGCCACTCTCGGGGGGCAGGAACTGAAGCTTTCTTT
TRBD1,.,TRBJ1-5,TRBV6-6,CASSYGQVESNQPQHF,TGTGCCAGCAGTTACGGACAGGTCGAGAGCAATCAGCCCCAGCATTTT
.,few,TRBJ1-6,TRBV5-1,CASSFQAGFSYNSPLHF,TGCGCCAGCAGCTTCCAGGCAGGTTTCTCCTATAATTCACCCCTCCACTTT
.,once,TRBJ2-1,TRBV23-1,CASVRGGTNNEQFF,TGCGCCAGCGTTAGGGGGGGCACGAACAATGAGCAGTTCTTC
.,.,TRBJ1-2,TRBV5-1,CASSLEGGSPYGYTF,TGCGCCAGCAGCTTGGAAGGCGGGTCGCCCTATGGCTACACCTTC
.,.,TRBJ1-1,TRBV6-5,CASSYLLSLTEAFF,TGTGCCAGCAGTTACCTCCTTTCTCTCACTGAAGCTTTCTTT
.,.,TRBJ1-1,TRBV24-1,CATSDSNREIAFF,TGTGCCACCAGTGATTCCAACAGGGAGATAGCTTTCTTT
TRBD2,.,TRBJ2-3,TRBV19,CASTRSGAGDTQYF,TGTGCCAGTACCCGAAGCGGGGCGGGAGATACGCAGTATTTT
.,once,TRBJ2-7,TRBV12-3/TRBV12-4,CASSLGANEQYF,TGTGCCAGCAGTTTGGGGGCGAACGAGCAGTACTTC
TRBD1,.,TRBJ1-4,TRBV28,CAIQMGQRKEKLFF,TGTGCCATCCAGATGGGACAGCGGAAGGAAAAACTGTTTTTT
TRBD2,.,TRBJ2-1,TRBV9,CASSVSLTSGGINEQFF,TGTGCCAGCAGCGTATCCCTGACTAGCGGGGGAATCAATGAGCAGTTCTTC
.,.,TRBJ2-7,TRBV5-6,CASSLSQGIDEQYF,TGTGCCAGCAGCTTGAGTCAGGGAATTGACGAGCAGTACTTC
.,.,TRBJ1-1,TRBV27,CASSLTGTEAFF,TGTGCCAGCAGTCTAACCGGGACTGAAGCTTTCTTT
TRBD1,.,TRBJ1-1,TRBV30,CAWGQGDTEAFF,TGTGCCTGGGGACAGGGGGACACTGAAGCTTTCTTT
.,.,TRBJ1-2,TRBV19,CASSIDRYRAIYGYTF,TGTGCCAGTAGTATAGACAGGTACAGGGCCATCTATGGCTACACCTTC
.,.,TRBJ2-7,TRBV19,CASSIGGAEQYF,TGTGCCAGTAGTATTGGAGGGGCCGAGCAGTACTTC
TRBD1,.,TRBJ1-1,TRBV7-9,CASREDRGYLNTEAFF,TGTGCCAGCAGAGAAGACAGGGGATACTTGAACACTGAAGCTTTCTTT
TRBD1,.,TRBJ2-7,TRBV7-9,CASSQLGQGDRDEQYF,TGTGCCAGCAGCCAACTCGGACAGGGTGATAGGGACGAGCAGTACTTC
TRBD2,.,TRBJ2-7,TRBV7-2,CASSLAIAGGQYEQYF,TGTGCCAGCAGCTTAGCGATAGCGGGGGGGCAGTACGAGCAGTACTTC